This TCR beta chain appears in the sequencing data of a study of T cells in Graves' hyperthyroidism and ophthalmopathy. Background on the study: Peripheral blood was drawn at first diagnosis, prior to all treatment. Findings of the study overall: Blood held most thyroid clonotypes expanded above 0.001 frequency.

A patient was excluded if there was uncontrolled infection, other autoimmune disease, pregnancy or lactation. The authors obtained PBMCs from over 8.5 ml of fresh peripheral blood. Researchers took RNA transcripts and amplified the TCR beta CDR3 regions from them. The HTBI primer set drove a first-round RT-PCR of the TCR CDR3. MiXCR was run by TCRdb on the multiplex PCR reads, yielding one entry per CDR3 protein. This sample yields fewer than 800,000 distinct CDR3 sequences, of which less than 20% are seen a single time; 8.4% belongs to the top ten. This clonotype was counted between two and nine times. The antigen remains undetermined. The CDR3 consists of 15 residues. The trim removed 2 bases at V and 7 bases at J, leaving 7 bases unmatched. Germline-derived CDR1 and CDR2 are LNHDA and SQIVND (reference sequence).

The receptor's source is a man younger than 35 with Graves' hyperthyroidism. The chain combines TRBV19 with TRBJ2-7, with 11 positions matching TRBD2. The sample consisted of blood. As DNA, the CDR3 is TGTGCCAGTAGTATAACCCCACTAGCGGGAGAAGAGCAGTACTTC. Amino acid sequence: CASSITPLAGEEQYF.